This is a list of T cell receptor beta chains from one sample in a study of control samples from healthy donors and cancer patients. The protocol was immunoSEQ multiplex PCR, while the TCRdb copy is restricted to in-frame clones and leaves out a portion. The table has under 300,000 clones, about 80% seen once. Material: PBMCs. Source of these receptors: a woman aged 55 to 70 with lung cancer. Each CDR3 is given with its conserved first and last residue. Fields, in order: clone size, J gene, V gene, D gene, CDR3 DNA, CDR3 protein. D genes are given only for firm matches. Clone size is given for some rows only: seen once, a few or many times, or a class if the clone is expanded.

clone size: .
J gene: TRBJ2-7
V gene: TRBV5-4
D gene: .
CDR3 DNA: TGTGCCAGCAGCTTGGGAGTATCCATCTCCTACGAGCAGTACTTC
CDR3 protein: CASSLGVSISYEQYF

clone size: .
J gene: TRBJ2-3
V gene: TRBV5-4
D gene: TRBD1
CDR3 DNA: TGTGCCAGCAGCTTTAAAACGGACAGGGTCGGGAAGTATTTT
CDR3 protein: CASSFKTDRVGKYF

clone size: .
J gene: TRBJ2-5
V gene: TRBV5-1
D gene: .
CDR3 DNA: TGCGCCAGCAGCTTGGCCGGGGTCGGGGAGACCCAGTACTTC
CDR3 protein: CASSLAGVGETQYF

clone size: once
J gene: TRBJ2-3
V gene: TRBV5-1
D gene: .
CDR3 DNA: TGCGCCAGCAGAATGGACGCCACGGCAGGGGGGACAGATACGCAGTATTTT
CDR3 protein: CASRMDATAGGTDTQYF

clone size: .
J gene: TRBJ2-3
V gene: TRBV29-1
D gene: .
CDR3 DNA: TGCAGCGGCCATCGGGGCACAGATACGCAGTATTTT
CDR3 protein: CSGHRGTDTQYF

clone size: .
J gene: TRBJ1-1
V gene: TRBV6-1
D gene: .
CDR3 DNA: TGTGCCAGCAGTGACCCTCTAGGGTGGGAGGGGACTGAAGCTTTCTTT
CDR3 protein: CASSDPLGWEGTEAFF

clone size: many
J gene: TRBJ1-6
V gene: TRBV7-8
D gene: .
CDR3 DNA: TGTGCCAGCAGCTTAAGCTTGGGAGGCAGTTCACCCCTCCACTTT
CDR3 protein: CASSLSLGGSSPLHF

clone size: .
J gene: TRBJ1-1
V gene: TRBV4-1
D gene: TRBD1
CDR3 DNA: TGCGCCAGCAGCCTAGGGACAGGGGACAACACTGAAGCTTTCTTT
CDR3 protein: CASSLGTGDNTEAFF

clone size: .
J gene: TRBJ2-7
V gene: TRBV12-5
D gene: .
CDR3 DNA: TGTGCTAGTGGTGAAACAAGGGCCTACGAGCAGTACTTC
CDR3 protein: CASGETRAYEQYF

clone size: .
J gene: TRBJ2-1
V gene: TRBV6-5
D gene: .
CDR3 DNA: TGTGCCAGCAGTTATCCAGGGAATCAGTACAATGAGCAGTTCTTC
CDR3 protein: CASSYPGNQYNEQFF

clone size: .
J gene: TRBJ2-3
V gene: TRBV4-1
D gene: .
CDR3 DNA: TGCGCCAGCAGCCCCGGACGGGGCCCTTACACAGATACGCAGTATTTT
CDR3 protein: CASSPGRGPYTDTQYF

clone size: .
J gene: TRBJ1-1
V gene: TRBV18
D gene: TRBD1
CDR3 DNA: TGTGCCAGCTCACCAATCAGGGGGGCTGAAGCTTTCTTT
CDR3 protein: CASSPIRGAEAFF

clone size: .
J gene: TRBJ1-1
V gene: TRBV7-9
D gene: .
CDR3 DNA: TGTGCCAGCAGCTTAATGGATGACACTGAAGCTTTCTTT
CDR3 protein: CASSLMDDTEAFF

clone size: .
J gene: TRBJ1-1
V gene: TRBV5-1
D gene: .
CDR3 DNA: TGCGCCAGCAGTGAGGGTGGGGGCACTGAAGCTTTCTTT
CDR3 protein: CASSEGGGTEAFF

clone size: .
J gene: TRBJ1-4
V gene: TRBV18
D gene: .
CDR3 DNA: TGTGCCAGCTCACGCGGAGATGCTAATGAAAAACTGTTTTTT
CDR3 protein: CASSRGDANEKLFF

clone size: .
J gene: TRBJ2-7
V gene: TRBV3-1/TRBV3-2
D gene: .
CDR3 DNA: TGTGCCAGCAGCCGCCCCCCCGGGACCTCCTACGAGCAGTACTTC
CDR3 protein: CASSRPPGTSYEQYF

clone size: .
J gene: TRBJ1-5
V gene: TRBV20-1
D gene: .
CDR3 DNA: TGCAGTGCTAGAAACCCAGGGGCCCAGCATTTT
CDR3 protein: CSARNPGAQHF

clone size: few
J gene: TRBJ1-5
V gene: TRBV2
D gene: .
CDR3 DNA: TGTGCCAGCAGTACAGAGTATAGCAATCAGCCCCAGCATTTT
CDR3 protein: CASSTEYSNQPQHF

clone size: .
J gene: TRBJ1-1
V gene: TRBV6-5
D gene: .
CDR3 DNA: TGTGCCAGCAGTACGAGGGTTACGGCTTTCTTT
CDR3 protein: CASSTRVTAFF

clone size: .
J gene: TRBJ1-1
V gene: TRBV7-8
D gene: TRBD1
CDR3 DNA: TGTGCCAGCAGCCAACGGACAGGGGTGAACACTGAAGCTTTCTTT
CDR3 protein: CASSQRTGVNTEAFF

clone size: .
J gene: TRBJ1-2
V gene: TRBV28
D gene: .
CDR3 DNA: TGTGCCAGCAGTTTCATTGGGGAGGGCAACTATGGCTACACCTTC
CDR3 protein: CASSFIGEGNYGYTF

clone size: .
J gene: TRBJ2-3
V gene: TRBV7-3
D gene: .
CDR3 DNA: TGTGCCAGCAGCTTGTCACCCCTAAACACAGATACGCAGTATTTT
CDR3 protein: CASSLSPLNTDTQYF

clone size: .
J gene: TRBJ1-2
V gene: TRBV28
D gene: TRBD1
CDR3 DNA: TGTGCCACCAGTGGGACAGTTTCCTATGGCTACACCTTC
CDR3 protein: CATSGTVSYGYTF

clone size: .
J gene: TRBJ2-7
V gene: TRBV5-1
D gene: TRBD2
CDR3 DNA: TGCGCCAGCAGCTTCACTAGCGGGAACTACGAGCAGTACTTC
CDR3 protein: CASSFTSGNYEQYF

clone size: .
J gene: TRBJ2-5
V gene: TRBV3-1/TRBV3-2
D gene: TRBD2
CDR3 DNA: TGTGCCAGCAGGACCCGAGCGGGAGGGCGAGAGACCCAGTACTTC
CDR3 protein: CASRTRAGGRETQYF

clone size: .
J gene: TRBJ1-1
V gene: TRBV11-2
D gene: .
CDR3 DNA: TGTGCCAGCAGCTCCGGTCGGAACACTGAAGCTTTCTTT
CDR3 protein: CASSSGRNTEAFF

clone size: .
J gene: TRBJ2-5
V gene: TRBV25-1
D gene: .
CDR3 DNA: TGTGCCAGCAGTGAGGAGGGGCCGGGAGAGACCCAGTACTTC
CDR3 protein: CASSEEGPGETQYF

clone size: .
J gene: TRBJ1-1
V gene: TRBV10-1
D gene: .
CDR3 DNA: TGCGCCAGCAGTGACAGGGAAGGCACTGAAGCTTTCTTT
CDR3 protein: CASSDREGTEAFF

clone size: .
J gene: TRBJ2-5
V gene: TRBV2
D gene: .
CDR3 DNA: TGTGCCAGCAGTGTTCCGGCAGGGCCCGAGACCCAGTACTTC
CDR3 protein: CASSVPAGPETQYF

clone size: .
J gene: TRBJ1-4
V gene: TRBV5-1
D gene: .
CDR3 DNA: TGTGCCAGCAGCCGGGGGTCGAGGAATGAAAAACTGTTTTTT
CDR3 protein: CASSRGSRNEKLFF

clone size: .
J gene: TRBJ2-7
V gene: TRBV13
D gene: .
CDR3 DNA: TGTGCCAGCAGCTCGTCCCCAGGAGAGCAGTACTTC
CDR3 protein: CASSSSPGEQYF

clone size: .
J gene: TRBJ2-2
V gene: TRBV28
D gene: .
CDR3 DNA: TGTGCCACCACGTCCTTCGGGAACACCGGGGAGCTGTTTTTT
CDR3 protein: CATTSFGNTGELFF

clone size: .
J gene: TRBJ1-3
V gene: TRBV2
D gene: .
CDR3 DNA: TGTGCCACCCGGTTAGGGGAAGGAAACACCATATATTTT
CDR3 protein: CATRLGEGNTIYF

clone size: medium-sized
J gene: TRBJ2-7
V gene: TRBV19
D gene: .
CDR3 DNA: TGTGCCAGTAGTATGGCTGGGTCCCACTACGAGCAGTACTTC
CDR3 protein: CASSMAGSHYEQYF

clone size: .
J gene: TRBJ1-2
V gene: TRBV12-5
D gene: .
CDR3 DNA: TGTGCTAGTGGTTTGGTCGGGGCGGACGATTATGGCTACACCTTC
CDR3 protein: CASGLVGADDYGYTF

clone size: .
J gene: TRBJ1-6
V gene: TRBV28
D gene: .
CDR3 DNA: TGTGCCAGCAGCTTGTTGGACGGGAATAATTCACCCCTCCACTTT
CDR3 protein: CASSLLDGNNSPLHF

clone size: .
J gene: TRBJ1-2
V gene: TRBV6-1
D gene: .
CDR3 DNA: TGTGCCAGCAGTGAATCTAAGAAGGTTTTTAACTATGGCTACACCTTC
CDR3 protein: CASSESKKVFNYGYTF

clone size: .
J gene: TRBJ2-3
V gene: TRBV12-5
D gene: .
CDR3 DNA: TGTGCTAGTGGTATCGGGACGGCACATAGCACAGATACGCAGTATTTT
CDR3 protein: CASGIGTAHSTDTQYF

clone size: .
J gene: TRBJ1-2
V gene: TRBV7-8
D gene: .
CDR3 DNA: TGTGCCAGCAGCTCACTGCTCGGGGACGGCTACACCTTC
CDR3 protein: CASSSLLGDGYTF

clone size: many
J gene: TRBJ1-3
V gene: TRBV3-1/TRBV3-2
D gene: TRBD1
CDR3 DNA: TGTGCCAGCAGCCACGGGACAGGTCGAAACACCATATATTTT
CDR3 protein: CASSHGTGRNTIYF

clone size: .
J gene: TRBJ2-4
V gene: TRBV5-1
D gene: TRBD1
CDR3 DNA: TGCGCCAGCAGCTTGGGACAGGGTTTGAGCATTCAGTACTTC
CDR3 protein: CASSLGQGLSIQYF

clone size: .
J gene: TRBJ2-3
V gene: TRBV5-1
D gene: .
CDR3 DNA: TGCGCCAGCAGCCGCCAGGGGACAGATACGCAGTATTTT
CDR3 protein: CASSRQGTDTQYF

clone size: .
J gene: TRBJ2-7
V gene: TRBV5-4
D gene: .
CDR3 DNA: TGTGCCAGCAGCTTGGAATCGGCATTCTACGAGCAGTACTTC
CDR3 protein: CASSLESAFYEQYF

clone size: .
J gene: TRBJ2-3
V gene: TRBV4-1
D gene: .
CDR3 DNA: TGCGCCAGCAGCCAAGATAACTCTCCAGATACGCAGTATTTT
CDR3 protein: CASSQDNSPDTQYF

clone size: .
J gene: TRBJ2-5
V gene: TRBV5-1
D gene: .
CDR3 DNA: TGCGCCAGCAGCTTCAGCGGAGAAGAGACCCAGTACTTC
CDR3 protein: CASSFSGEETQYF

clone size: .
J gene: TRBJ2-7
V gene: TRBV19
D gene: .
CDR3 DNA: TGTGCCAGTAGTCCCCCCGGCGGGTTGTTGCAGTACTTC
CDR3 protein: CASSPPGGLLQYF

clone size: .
J gene: TRBJ2-1
V gene: TRBV21-1
D gene: .
CDR3 DNA: TGTGCCAGCAGCAGAAAGTCGACTAGCTCTGACTCCTACAATGAGCAGTTCTTC
CDR3 protein: CASSRKSTSSDSYNEQFF

clone size: .
J gene: TRBJ1-1
V gene: TRBV6-5
D gene: .
CDR3 DNA: TGTGCCAGCAACCCCTCGGGGATTAACACTGAAGCTTTCTTT
CDR3 protein: CASNPSGINTEAFF

clone size: .
J gene: TRBJ1-5
V gene: TRBV6-6
D gene: TRBD1
CDR3 DNA: TGTGCCAGCAGTACCAGACAGGGGAATCAGCCCCAGCATTTT
CDR3 protein: CASSTRQGNQPQHF

clone size: .
J gene: TRBJ2-5
V gene: TRBV9
D gene: TRBD2
CDR3 DNA: TGTGCCAGCAGCGTCGGGACTAGCGGGGGCAGGGAAGAGACCCAGTACTTC
CDR3 protein: CASSVGTSGGREETQYF

clone size: .
J gene: TRBJ2-5
V gene: TRBV27
D gene: .
CDR3 DNA: TGTGCCAGCAGTCGACAGTACCAAGAGACCCAGTACTTC
CDR3 protein: CASSRQYQETQYF

clone size: .
J gene: TRBJ2-2
V gene: TRBV2
D gene: TRBD1
CDR3 DNA: TGTGCCAGCAGTATGACAGGGGGCATCACCGGGGAGCTGTTTTTT
CDR3 protein: CASSMTGGITGELFF

clone size: .
J gene: TRBJ2-1
V gene: TRBV5-8
D gene: .
CDR3 DNA: TGTGCCAGCAGCTTGGTTCCCGCAAAGTATGAGCAGTTCTTC
CDR3 protein: CASSLVPAKYEQFF

clone size: once
J gene: TRBJ1-1
V gene: TRBV9
D gene: .
CDR3 DNA: TGTGCCAGCAGCGCCGTACAGGGCATGAACACTGAAGCTTTCTTT
CDR3 protein: CASSAVQGMNTEAFF

clone size: .
J gene: TRBJ1-2
V gene: TRBV6-5
D gene: TRBD1
CDR3 DNA: TGTGCCAGCAGCGGAGGGGGCTACACTAACTATGGCTACACCTTC
CDR3 protein: CASSGGGYTNYGYTF

clone size: once
J gene: TRBJ2-7
V gene: TRBV2
D gene: .
CDR3 DNA: TGTGCCAGCAGGCTCGGGGGAGAATCCTACGAGCAGTACTTC
CDR3 protein: CASRLGGESYEQYF

clone size: .
J gene: TRBJ2-1
V gene: TRBV19
D gene: TRBD2
CDR3 DNA: TGTGCCAGTCGTAATCGACTAGCGGGAGGCTACAATGAGCAGTTCTTC
CDR3 protein: CASRNRLAGGYNEQFF

clone size: .
J gene: TRBJ1-3
V gene: TRBV3-1/TRBV3-2
D gene: .
CDR3 DNA: TGTGCCAGCAGCCAACCAGGCTACTCTGGAAACACCATATATTTT
CDR3 protein: CASSQPGYSGNTIYF

clone size: few
J gene: TRBJ2-3
V gene: TRBV5-1
D gene: .
CDR3 DNA: TGCGCCAGCAGCTTACTACTGCGGGACTCCACCACAGATACGCAGTATTTT
CDR3 protein: CASSLLLRDSTTDTQYF